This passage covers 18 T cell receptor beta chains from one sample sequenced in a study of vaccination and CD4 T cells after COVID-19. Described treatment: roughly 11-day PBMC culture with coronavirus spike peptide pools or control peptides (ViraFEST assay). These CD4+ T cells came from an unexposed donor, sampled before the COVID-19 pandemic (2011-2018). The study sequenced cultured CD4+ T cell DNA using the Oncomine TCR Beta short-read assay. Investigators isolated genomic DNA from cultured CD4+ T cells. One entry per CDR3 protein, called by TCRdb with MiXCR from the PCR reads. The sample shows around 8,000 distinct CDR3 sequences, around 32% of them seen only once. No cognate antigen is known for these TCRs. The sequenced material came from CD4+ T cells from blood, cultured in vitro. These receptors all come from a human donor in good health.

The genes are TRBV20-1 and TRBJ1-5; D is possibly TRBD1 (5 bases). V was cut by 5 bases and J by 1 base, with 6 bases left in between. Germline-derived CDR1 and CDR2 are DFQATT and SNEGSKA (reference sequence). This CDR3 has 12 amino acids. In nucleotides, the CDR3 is TGCAGTGCTCGGGACAGCAATCAGCCCCAGCATTTT. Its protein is CSARDSNQPQHF.

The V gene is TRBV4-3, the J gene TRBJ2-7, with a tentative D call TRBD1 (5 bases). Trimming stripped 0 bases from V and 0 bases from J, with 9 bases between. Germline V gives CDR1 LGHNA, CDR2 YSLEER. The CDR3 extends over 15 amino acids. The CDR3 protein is CASSQDRQGSYEQYF. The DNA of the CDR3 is TGCGCCAGCAGCCAAGATCGCCAGGGCTCCTACGAGCAGTACTTC.

CDR3 bases: TGTGCCACCAGCAGAGATTTGGGGTCGCGAGCGTCAGTGAATGAGCAGTTCTTC. Amino acid sequence: CATSRDLGSRASVNEQFF. J is TRBJ2-1 and V is TRBV15; D unclear. This CDR3 region has 18 residues. Trimming removed 0 bases from V and 7 bases from J, with 22 bases in between. Germline V gene data show CDR1 as LNHNV and CDR2 as YYDKDF (reference sequence).

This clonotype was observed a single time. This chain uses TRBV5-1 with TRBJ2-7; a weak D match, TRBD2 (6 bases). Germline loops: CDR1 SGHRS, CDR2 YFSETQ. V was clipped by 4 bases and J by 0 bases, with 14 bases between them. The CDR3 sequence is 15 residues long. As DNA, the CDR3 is TGCGCCAGCAGCCCATCGGGACTGGCCTCCTACGAGCAGTACTTC. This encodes CASSPSGLASYEQYF.

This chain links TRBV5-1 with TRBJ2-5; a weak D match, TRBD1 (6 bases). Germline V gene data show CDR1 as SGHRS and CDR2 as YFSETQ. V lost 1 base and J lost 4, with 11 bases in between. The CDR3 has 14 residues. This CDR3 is CASSLMTGTETQYF. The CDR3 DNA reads TGCGCCAGCAGCTTGATGACAGGCACAGAGACCCAGTACTTC. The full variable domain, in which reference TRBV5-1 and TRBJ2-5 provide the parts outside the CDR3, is KAGVTQTPRYLIKTRGQQVTLSCSPISGHRSVSWYQQTPGQGLQFLFEYFSETQRNKGNFPGRFSGRQFSNSRSEMNVSTLELGDSALYLCASSLMTGTETQYFGPGTRLLVL.

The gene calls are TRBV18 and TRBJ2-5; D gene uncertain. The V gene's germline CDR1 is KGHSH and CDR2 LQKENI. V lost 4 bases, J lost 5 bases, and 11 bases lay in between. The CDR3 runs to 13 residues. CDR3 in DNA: TGTGCCAGCTCACGAATGATCGAGGAGACCCAGTACTTC. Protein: CASSRMIEETQYF.

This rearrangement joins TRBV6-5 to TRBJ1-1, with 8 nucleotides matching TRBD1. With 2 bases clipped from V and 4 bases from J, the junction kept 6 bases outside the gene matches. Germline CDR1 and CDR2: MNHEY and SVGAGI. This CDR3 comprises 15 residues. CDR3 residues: CASSYLGQGGTEAFF. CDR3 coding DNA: TGTGCCAGCAGTTACCTCGGACAGGGAGGCACTGAAGCTTTCTTT.

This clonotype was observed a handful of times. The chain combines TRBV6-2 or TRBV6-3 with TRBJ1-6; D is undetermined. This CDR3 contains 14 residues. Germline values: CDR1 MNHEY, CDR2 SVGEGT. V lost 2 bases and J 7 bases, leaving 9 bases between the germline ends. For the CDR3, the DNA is TGTGCCAGCAGTTACCCCCCTTTGAATTCACCCCTCCACTTT. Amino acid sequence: CASSYPPLNSPLHF.

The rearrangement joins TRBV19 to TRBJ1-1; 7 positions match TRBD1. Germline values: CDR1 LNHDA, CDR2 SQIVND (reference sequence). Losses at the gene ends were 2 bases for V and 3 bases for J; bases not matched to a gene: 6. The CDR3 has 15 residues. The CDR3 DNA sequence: TGTGCCAGTAGTATAAGGGAGGGGGCCGACACTGAAGCTTTCTTT. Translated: CASSIREGADTEAFF.

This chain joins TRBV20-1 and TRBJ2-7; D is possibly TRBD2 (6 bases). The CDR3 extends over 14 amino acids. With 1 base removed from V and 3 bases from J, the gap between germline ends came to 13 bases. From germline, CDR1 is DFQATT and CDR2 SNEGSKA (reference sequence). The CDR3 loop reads CSARGLARDYEQYF. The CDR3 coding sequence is TGCAGTGCTAGAGGTCTAGCGAGGGACTACGAGCAGTACTTC.

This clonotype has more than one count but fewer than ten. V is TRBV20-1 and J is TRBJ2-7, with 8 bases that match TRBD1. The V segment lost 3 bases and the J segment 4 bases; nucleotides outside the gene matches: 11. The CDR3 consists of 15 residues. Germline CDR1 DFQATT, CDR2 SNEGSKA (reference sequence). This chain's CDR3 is CSASSSQGASYEQYF. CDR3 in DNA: TGCAGTGCTAGTTCTTCCCAGGGGGCTTCTTACGAGCAGTACTTC.

The CDR3 reads CATSDPGAGANVLTF. DNA of the CDR3: TGTGCCACCAGTGATCCAGGGGCGGGGGCCAACGTCCTGACTTTC. This chain links TRBV24-1 with TRBJ2-6; D perhaps matches TRBD1 (6 bases). There are 15 residues in the CDR3. Per germline, CDR1 KGHDR and CDR2 SFDVKD. Between the trimmed V and J ends, which lost 3 bases and 4 bases, there was a span of 9 bases.

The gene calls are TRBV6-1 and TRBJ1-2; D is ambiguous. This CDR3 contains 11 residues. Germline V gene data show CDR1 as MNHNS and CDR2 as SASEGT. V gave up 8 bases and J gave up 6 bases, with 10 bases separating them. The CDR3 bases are TGTGCCAGCGGTAGGGTCGATGGCTACACCTTC. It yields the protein CASGRVDGYTF.

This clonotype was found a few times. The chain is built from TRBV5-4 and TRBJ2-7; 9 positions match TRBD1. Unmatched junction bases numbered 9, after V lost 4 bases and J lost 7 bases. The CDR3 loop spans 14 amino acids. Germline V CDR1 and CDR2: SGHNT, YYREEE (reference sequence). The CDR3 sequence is CASSPTGGRLEQYF. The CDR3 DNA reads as TGTGCCAGCAGCCCTACAGGGGGCCGTCTAGAGCAGTACTTC.

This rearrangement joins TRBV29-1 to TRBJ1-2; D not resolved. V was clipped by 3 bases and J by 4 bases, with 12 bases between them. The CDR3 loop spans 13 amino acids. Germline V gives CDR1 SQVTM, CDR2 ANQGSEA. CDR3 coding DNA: TGCAGCGTTGATTTAGGGTCGAGCTATGGCTACACCTTC. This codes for CSVDLGSSYGYTF.

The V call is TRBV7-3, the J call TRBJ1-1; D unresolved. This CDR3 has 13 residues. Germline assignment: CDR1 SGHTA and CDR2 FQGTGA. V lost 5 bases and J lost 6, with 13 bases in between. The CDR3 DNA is TGTGCCAGCAGCCCTGGACCCCAGCCTGAAGCTTTCTTT. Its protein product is CASSPGPQPEAFF.

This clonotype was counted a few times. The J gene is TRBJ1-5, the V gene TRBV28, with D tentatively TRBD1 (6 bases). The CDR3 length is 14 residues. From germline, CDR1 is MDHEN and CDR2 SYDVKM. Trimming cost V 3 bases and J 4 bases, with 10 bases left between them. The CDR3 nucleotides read TGTGCCAGCAGTTTTGGGGGGCTAAATCAGCCCCAGCATTTT. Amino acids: CASSFGGLNQPQHF.

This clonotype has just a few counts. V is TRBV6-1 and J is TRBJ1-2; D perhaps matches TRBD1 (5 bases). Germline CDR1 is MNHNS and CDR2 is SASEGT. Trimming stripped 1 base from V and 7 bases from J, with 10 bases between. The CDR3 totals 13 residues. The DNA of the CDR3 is TGTGCCAGCAGTGAAGTCCAGGGCAGTGGCTACACCTTC. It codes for CASSEVQGSGYTF.